The 2 T cell receptor beta chains reported below all come from one sample, sequenced in a study of cytomegalovirus exposure and HLA in healthy donors. PCR employed 60 Vbeta and 13 Jbeta primers. The protocol was immunoSEQ multiplex PCR, while the TCRdb copy is restricted to in-frame clones and leaves out a portion. The table records under 250,000 clones, approximately 78% of them present only once. The sequenced material came from PBMCs. These receptors were taken from a boy aged 10-17 years in good health and CMV-seronegative.

This chain uses TRBV7-6 with TRBJ2-5; 8 bases fit TRBD1. CDR3 length: 14 amino acids. V gave up 5 bases and J gave up 2 bases; unmatched junction bases: 4. Germline values: CDR1 SGHVS, CDR2 FNYEAQ. This CDR3 is CASSPRTGQETQYF. In DNA, the CDR3 is TGTGCCAGCAGCCCCCGGACAGGGCAAGAGACCCAGTACTTC. The variable domain in full, with the rest retrieved from reference TRBV7-6 and TRBJ2-5, is GAGVSQSPRYKVTKRGQDVALRCDPISGHVSLYWYRQALGQGPEFLTYFNYEAQQDKSGLPNDRFSAERPEGSISTLTIQRTEQRDSAMYRCASSPRTGQETQYFGPGTRLLVL.

Concerning this clone: Other DNA sequences from this sample encode an identical CDR3 as well. V gene TRBV27 combines with J gene TRBJ1-4, with D tentatively TRBD1 (5 bases). The length of the CDR3 is 14 residues. Trimming took off 5 bases at V and 0 bases at J, with 7 bases between the two ends. Germline loops: CDR1 MNHEY, CDR2 SMNVEV (reference sequence). The CDR3, as DNA: TGTGCCAGCAGTCAGGGAACAACTAATGAAAAACTGTTTTTT. Residues: CASSQGTTNEKLFF.